This T cell receptor (beta chain) originates from a study of T-cell memory formation after mild COVID-19. The wider study: TCR clusters largely stayed donor specific.

The CDR3 has 15 amino acids. Per the germline V gene, CDR1 is MGHRA and CDR2 is YSYEKL. V shed 4 bases and J shed 0 bases, with 13 bases lying between them. In its sample, this clonotype is medium-sized. As yet, its antigen is unknown. Study-level findings and limits: Pre-infection memory contained some responding clones, which suggested that cross-reactive memory had joined. CD4/CD8 balance held among clones contracting day 15 to 85, and later expanders leaned CD4+. Researchers report contracting CD4+ clones mostly in CM and EM, with CD8+ clones in EMRA.

From the 5' RACE reads, TCRdb called clonotypes with MiXCR, one entry per CDR3 protein. The repertoire holds 30,000 to 45,000 distinct CDR3 sequences, with approximately 10% as singletons. The chain employs TRBV4-1 and TRBJ2-7, with D perhaps TRBD1 (7 bases). The sequenced sample consisted of PBMCs or a T cell subset sorted from them (not recorded which). The clonotype originates from a man aged 18 to 30 who had mild COVID-19 (a few samples of this study predate the infection). Cell type and time point are not known. The DNA for the CDR3 is TGCGCCAGCAGCCTCAGGGGGGAAAGCTCCTACGAGCAGTACTTC. It is translated as CASSLRGESSYEQYF.